This T cell receptor beta chain was obtained from a study of control samples from healthy donors and cancer patients. The CDR3 contains 12 residues. V gave up 1 base and J gave up 8 bases, with 8 bases separating them. The germline V gene has CDR1 LGHDT and CDR2 YNNKEL (reference sequence). Method: immunoSEQ multiplex PCR; TCRdb's copy keeps in-frame clones and lacks some. The sample has approximately 190,000 clones, 90% to 95% seen once; the top ten hold around 1.9%. This TCR was sampled from a man aged 25 to 45 in good health. Sequences were obtained from blood. The chain couples TRBV3-1 (or the pseudogene TRBV3-2) to TRBJ1-1; D remains unclear. The CDR3 is CASSQVPPEAFF. The CDR3 DNA reads TGTGCCAGCAGCCAAGTTCCACCAGAAGCTTTCTTT.